Below are 19 T cell receptor beta chains sequenced from a single sample in a study of T cell clusters in autoimmune cytopenias. Each sample's input was 250 ng genomic DNA, 38,000 or so genome equivalents. Multiplex touch-down PCR amplified TRB using TRB-A and TRB-B pools in one tube. TCRdb derives one entry per CDR3 protein from the multiplex PCR reads, leaving out DNA. Its clone listing holds 3,000 to 3,500 distinct CDR3 sequences. Sequenced input: peripheral blood. The source is a human donor with an autoimmune cytopenia or autoimmune hepatitis (not recorded which).

This chain connects TRBV12-3 or TRBV12-4 to TRBJ2-5; absent DNA, TCRdb's TRBD1 call cannot be checked. The CDR3 is 15 residues long. The CDR3 reads CATSDVTGVQETQYF.

By frequency, this clonotype is medium-sized. The rearrangement links TRBV5-5 to TRBJ2-3. Germline V gives CDR1 SGHKS, CDR2 YYEKEE (reference sequence). There are 14 residues in the CDR3. CDR3 loop: CASSLALIGDTQYF.

V gene TRBV6-5 combines with J gene TRBJ1-2. Looked up from germline, CDR1 is MNHEY and CDR2 is SVGAGI. The CDR3 is 18 amino acids. CDR3 amino acids: CASWSFGGGGPPLYGYTF.

The chain joins TRBV27 to TRBJ1-2; TCRdb's D call, TRBD1, is unchecked because there is no DNA. CDR1 and CDR2 from the germline V gene are MNHEY and SMNVEV (reference sequence). This CDR3 is built from 17 residues. CDR3 in amino acids: CASSLIGTGGKGYGYTF.

This sequence joins TRBV6-1 and TRBJ2-7; without DNA, the TCRdb call of TRBD2 cannot be checked. The CDR3 runs to 16 residues. Germline CDR1 and CDR2: MNHNS and SASEGT. CDR3: CASTLVGGRVPYEQYF.

The chain has TRBV6-6 and TRBJ1-5; TCRdb reports TRBD1, a call that lacks DNA to check it against. CDR1 and CDR2 (germline): MNHNY, SVGAGI (reference sequence). This CDR3 comprises 15 residues. The CDR3 protein is CASSPQGAINQPQHF.

The chain is built from TRBV5-6 and TRBJ1-2. This CDR3 spans 15 amino acids. Germline V gene lookup returns CDR1 SGHDT and CDR2 YYEEEE. CDR3 region: CASSLGSVAFYGYTF.

The genes are TRBV28 and TRBJ1-4; with no DNA, the TCRdb D assignment of TRBD1 cannot be verified. The CDR3 covers 14 residues. Germline-derived CDR1 and CDR2 are MDHEN and SYDVKM. This CDR3 is CASRGVDIGEKLFF.

The chain links TRBV18 to TRBJ2-7; TCRdb designates TRBD1, a call that cannot be tested without DNA. The CDR3 consists of 15 residues. From germline, CDR1 is KGHSH and CDR2 LQKENI. CDR3 protein: CASSPTGMGRYEQYF.

The chain uses TRBV24-1 and TRBJ2-5; the D call from TCRdb, TRBD1, cannot be confirmed without DNA. The CDR3 is made up of 14 amino acids. The germline CDR1 and CDR2 sequences are KGHDR and SFDVKD. CDR3 in amino acids: CATSEGQGLKTQYF.

The chain carries TRBV6-5 and TRBJ1-4. CDR1 is MNHEY, CDR2 SVGAGI, per germline. This CDR3 comprises 16 residues. The CDR3: CASSYSTGWKGEKLFF.

The chain joins TRBV27 to TRBJ2-1; the TCRdb D gene call, TRBD2, has no DNA to confirm it. CDR1 MNHEY and CDR2 SMNVEV come from the germline V gene (reference sequence). The CDR3 has 15 residues. CDR3 residues: CASSLSLAGDNEQFF.

This chain uses TRBV29-1 with TRBJ2-5; without DNA, the TCRdb call of TRBD1 cannot be checked. There are 14 residues in the CDR3. Germline-derived CDR1 and CDR2 are SQVTM and ANQGSEA. CDR3 in amino acids: CSVARTGGAETQYF.

Frequency places this clonotype as medium-sized (0.01 to 0.1%). The CDR3 protein is CASSFGQVYEQYF. The chain has TRBV12-3 or TRBV12-4 and TRBJ2-7; TCRdb gives TRBD1 as the D gene, but with no DNA this cannot be confirmed. There are 13 residues in the CDR3.

Measured by frequency, this clonotype is medium-sized. The V gene is TRBV15, the J gene TRBJ2-3; TCRdb returns TRBD1, unconfirmable since there is no DNA. The CDR3 sequence is 14 residues long. Germline V lookup: CDR1 LNHNV, CDR2 YYDKDF (reference sequence). The CDR3 loop is CATSSEWATDTQYF.

Measured by frequency, this clonotype is medium-sized. The genes are TRBV24-1 and TRBJ2-5. Germline CDR1 and CDR2: KGHDR and SFDVKD. This CDR3 comprises 12 residues. This chain's CDR3 is CATSDFRQTQYF.

The rearrangement joins TRBV20-1 to TRBJ1-5. Germline V gene sequence: CDR1 DFQATT, CDR2 SNEGSKA (reference sequence). The CDR3 runs to 15 residues. CDR3 amino acids: CSATSWRYSNQPQHF.

This rearrangement joins TRBV27 to TRBJ2-5. CDR1 is MNHEY, CDR2 SMNVEV, per germline (reference sequence). This CDR3 is 12 amino acids long. This chain's CDR3 is CASTDGSATQYF.

The chain carries TRBV19 and TRBJ1-1; the TRBD1 assignment by TCRdb is unverifiable without DNA. Germline CDR1 LNHDA, CDR2 SQIVND (reference sequence). CDR3 length: 14 residues. CDR3: CASSIGGLGPEAFF.